A single T cell receptor beta chain is shown here with its context. The antigen is not known. No patient escaped relapse after autologous stem cell transplantation, and brentuximab vedotin exposure varied. TCRdb's copy holds only in-frame clones and misses some; the assay was immunoSEQ multiplex PCR. The sample shows about 40,000 clones, over 55% of them seen only once. The record originates from a study of PD-1 blockade in classical Hodgkin lymphoma. Study-level information: The patients were dosed with nivolumab 3 mg/kg, infused intravenously every 2 weeks. Study-level results: Newly diagnosed patients reportedly had lower baseline TCR diversity than healthy donors.

This CDR3 has 12 amino acids. V lost 6 bases, J lost 3 bases, and 5 bases lay in between. Germline CDR1 MNHEY, CDR2 SVGAGI. The clonotype was recovered from a human donor with classical Hodgkin lymphoma. V usage is TRBV6-5 and J usage is TRBJ1-4; D call uncertain. The sequencing here drew on peripheral blood mononuclear cells (PBMCs), taken at baseline. The CDR3 loop is CASRAPNEKLFF. The DNA of the CDR3 is TGTGCCAGCAGGGCCCCTAATGAAAAACTGTTTTTT.